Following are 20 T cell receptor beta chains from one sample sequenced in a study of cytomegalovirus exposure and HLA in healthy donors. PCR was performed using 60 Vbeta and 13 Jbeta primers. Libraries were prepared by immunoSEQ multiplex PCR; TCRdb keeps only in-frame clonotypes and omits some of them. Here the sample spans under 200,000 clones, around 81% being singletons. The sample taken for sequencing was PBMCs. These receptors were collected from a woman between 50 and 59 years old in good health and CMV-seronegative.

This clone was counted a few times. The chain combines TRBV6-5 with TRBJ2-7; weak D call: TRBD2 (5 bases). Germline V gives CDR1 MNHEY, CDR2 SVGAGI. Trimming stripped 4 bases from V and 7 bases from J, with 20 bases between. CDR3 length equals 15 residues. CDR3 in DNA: TGTGCCAGCAGTTCTCTCGCGGGCTCGTTCTGGGAGCAGTACTTC. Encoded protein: CASSSLAGSFWEQYF.

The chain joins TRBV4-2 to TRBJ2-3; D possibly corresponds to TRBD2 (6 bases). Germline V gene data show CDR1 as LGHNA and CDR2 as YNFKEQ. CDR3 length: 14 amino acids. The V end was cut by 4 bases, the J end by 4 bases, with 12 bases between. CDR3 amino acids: CASSPPGLADTQYF. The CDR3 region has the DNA TGTGCCAGCAGCCCCCCGGGACTTGCAGATACGCAGTATTTT.

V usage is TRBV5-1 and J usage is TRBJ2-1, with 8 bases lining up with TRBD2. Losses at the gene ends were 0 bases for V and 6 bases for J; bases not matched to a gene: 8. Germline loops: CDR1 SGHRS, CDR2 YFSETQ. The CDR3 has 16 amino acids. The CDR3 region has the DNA TGCGCCAGCAGCTTGGTGGCGGGGGGCTCCCGCAATGAGCAGTTCTTC. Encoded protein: CASSLVAGGSRNEQFF.

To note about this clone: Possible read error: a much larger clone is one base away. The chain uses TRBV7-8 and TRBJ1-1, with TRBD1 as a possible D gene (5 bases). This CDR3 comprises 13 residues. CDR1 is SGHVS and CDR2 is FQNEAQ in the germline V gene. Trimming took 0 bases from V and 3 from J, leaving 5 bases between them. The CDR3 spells CASSLAGDTEAFF. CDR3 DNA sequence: TGTGCCAGCAGCTTAGCAGGGGACACTGAAGCTTTCTTT.

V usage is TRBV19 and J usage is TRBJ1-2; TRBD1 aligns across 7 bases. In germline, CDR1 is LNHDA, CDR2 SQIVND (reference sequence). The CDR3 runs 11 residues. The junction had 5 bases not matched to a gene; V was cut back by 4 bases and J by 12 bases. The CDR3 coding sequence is TGTGCCAGTAGTAGACAGGGTTCTCACACCTTC. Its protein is CASSRQGSHTF.

The CDR3 sequence: CASSPLLFGVKNTEAFF. The CDR3, as DNA: TGTGCCAGCTCACCACTTTTATTCGGGGTCAAGAACACTGAAGCTTTCTTT. The gene calls are TRBV18 and TRBJ1-1; D not resolved. Trimming took 1 base from V and 1 from J, leaving 16 bases between them. CDR1 is KGHSH and CDR2 is LQKENI in the germline V gene. The CDR3 spans 17 residues.

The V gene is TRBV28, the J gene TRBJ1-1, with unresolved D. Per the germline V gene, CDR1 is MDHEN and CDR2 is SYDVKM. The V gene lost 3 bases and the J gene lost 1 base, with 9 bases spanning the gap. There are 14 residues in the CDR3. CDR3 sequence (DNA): TGTGCCAGCAGTTTGGTCAGACAGAACACTGAAGCTTTCTTT. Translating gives CASSLVRQNTEAFF.

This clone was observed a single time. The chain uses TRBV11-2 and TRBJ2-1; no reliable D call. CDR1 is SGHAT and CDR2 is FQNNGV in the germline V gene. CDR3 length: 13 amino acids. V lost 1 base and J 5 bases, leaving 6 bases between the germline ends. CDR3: CASSLGNHNEQFF. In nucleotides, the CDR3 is TGTGCCAGCAGCTTAGGTAATCACAATGAGCAGTTCTTC.

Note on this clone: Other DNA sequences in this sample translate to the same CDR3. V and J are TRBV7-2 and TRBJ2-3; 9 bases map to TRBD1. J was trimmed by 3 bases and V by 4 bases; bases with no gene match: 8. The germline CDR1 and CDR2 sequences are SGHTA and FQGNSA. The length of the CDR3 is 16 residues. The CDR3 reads CASSSGTGRGTDTQYF. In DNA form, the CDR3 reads TGTGCCAGCAGCTCCGGGACAGGGCGGGGAACAGATACGCAGTATTTT.

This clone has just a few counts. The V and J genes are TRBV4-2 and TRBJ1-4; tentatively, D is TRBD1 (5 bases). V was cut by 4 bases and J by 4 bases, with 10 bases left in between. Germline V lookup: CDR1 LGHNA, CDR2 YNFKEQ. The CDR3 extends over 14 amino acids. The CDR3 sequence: CASSLDSLNEKLFF. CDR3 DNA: TGTGCCAGCAGCCTTGACAGCCTTAATGAAAAACTGTTTTTT.

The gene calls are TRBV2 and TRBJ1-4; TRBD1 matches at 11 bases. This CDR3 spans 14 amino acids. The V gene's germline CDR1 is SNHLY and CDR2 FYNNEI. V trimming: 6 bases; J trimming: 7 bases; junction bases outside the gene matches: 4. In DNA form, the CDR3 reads TGTGCCAGCAGCGGACAGGGGGCGCGTGAAAAACTGTTTTTT. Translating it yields CASSGQGAREKLFF.

CDR3 loop: CASSLHTGTGNSPLHF. For the CDR3, the DNA is TGCGCCAGCAGCCTCCACACCGGGACAGGGAATTCACCCCTCCACTTT. The rearrangement uses TRBV4-3 and TRBJ1-6; 9 positions agree with TRBD1. Germline assignment: CDR1 LGHNA and CDR2 YSLEER. V shed 4 bases, J shed 7 bases, and the junction held 8 bases outside the gene matches. CDR3 length equals 16 residues.

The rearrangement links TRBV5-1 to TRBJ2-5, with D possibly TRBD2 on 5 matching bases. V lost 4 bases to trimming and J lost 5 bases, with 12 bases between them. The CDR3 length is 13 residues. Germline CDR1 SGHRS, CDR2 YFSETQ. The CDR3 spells CASSPTSRETQYF. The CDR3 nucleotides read TGCGCCAGCAGCCCTACTAGTAGGGAGACCCAGTACTTC.

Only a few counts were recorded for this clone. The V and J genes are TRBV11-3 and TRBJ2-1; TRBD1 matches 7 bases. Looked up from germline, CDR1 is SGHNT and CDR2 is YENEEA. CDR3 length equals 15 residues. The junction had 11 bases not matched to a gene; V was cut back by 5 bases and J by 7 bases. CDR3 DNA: TGTGCCAGCAGCCTAAGCGGAGTCAGGGGGAATGAGCAGTTCTTC. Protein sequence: CASSLSGVRGNEQFF.

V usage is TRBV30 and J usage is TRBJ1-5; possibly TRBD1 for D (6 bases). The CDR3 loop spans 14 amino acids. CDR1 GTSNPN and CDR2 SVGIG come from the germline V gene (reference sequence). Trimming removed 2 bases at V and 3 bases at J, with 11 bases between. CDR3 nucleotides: TGTGCCTGGAGTACCGGGACATTCAATCAGCCCCAGCATTTT. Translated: CAWSTGTFNQPQHF.

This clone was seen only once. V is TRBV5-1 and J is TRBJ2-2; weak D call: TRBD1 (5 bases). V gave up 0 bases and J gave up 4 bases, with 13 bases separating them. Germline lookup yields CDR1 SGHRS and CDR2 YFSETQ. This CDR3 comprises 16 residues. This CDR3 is CASSLVAGKFTGELFF. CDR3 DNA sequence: TGCGCCAGCAGCTTGGTGGCAGGGAAGTTCACCGGGGAGCTGTTTTTT.

The CDR3 protein is CASSFGTSGGRETQYF. The CDR3 DNA sequence: TGTGCCAGCAGTTTCGGGACTAGCGGGGGGAGAGAGACCCAGTACTTC. The chain combines TRBV6-5 with TRBJ2-5, with 15 bases that match TRBD2. Germline CDR1 MNHEY, CDR2 SVGAGI. V lost 4 bases to trimming and J lost 4 bases; unmatched junction nucleotides: 4. This CDR3 comprises 16 residues.

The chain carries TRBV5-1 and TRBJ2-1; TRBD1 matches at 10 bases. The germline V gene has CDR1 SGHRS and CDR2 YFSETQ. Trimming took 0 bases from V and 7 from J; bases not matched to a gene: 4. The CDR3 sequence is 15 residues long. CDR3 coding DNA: TGCGCCAGCAGCTTGGGAAGACAGGGGGCGAATGAGCAGTTCTTC. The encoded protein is CASSLGRQGANEQFF.

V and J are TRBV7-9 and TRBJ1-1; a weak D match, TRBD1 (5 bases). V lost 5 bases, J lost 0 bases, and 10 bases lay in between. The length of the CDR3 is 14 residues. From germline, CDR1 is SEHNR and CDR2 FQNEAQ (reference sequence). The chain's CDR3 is CASSELGVNTEAFF. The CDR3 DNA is TGTGCCAGCAGCGAATTAGGGGTGAACACTGAAGCTTTCTTT.

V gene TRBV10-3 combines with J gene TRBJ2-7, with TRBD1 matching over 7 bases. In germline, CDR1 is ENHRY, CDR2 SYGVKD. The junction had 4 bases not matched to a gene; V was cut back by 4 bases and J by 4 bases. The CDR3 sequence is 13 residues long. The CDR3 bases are TGTGCCATCAGTGGGGACAGCCAATACGAGCAGTACTTC. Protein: CAISGDSQYEQYF.